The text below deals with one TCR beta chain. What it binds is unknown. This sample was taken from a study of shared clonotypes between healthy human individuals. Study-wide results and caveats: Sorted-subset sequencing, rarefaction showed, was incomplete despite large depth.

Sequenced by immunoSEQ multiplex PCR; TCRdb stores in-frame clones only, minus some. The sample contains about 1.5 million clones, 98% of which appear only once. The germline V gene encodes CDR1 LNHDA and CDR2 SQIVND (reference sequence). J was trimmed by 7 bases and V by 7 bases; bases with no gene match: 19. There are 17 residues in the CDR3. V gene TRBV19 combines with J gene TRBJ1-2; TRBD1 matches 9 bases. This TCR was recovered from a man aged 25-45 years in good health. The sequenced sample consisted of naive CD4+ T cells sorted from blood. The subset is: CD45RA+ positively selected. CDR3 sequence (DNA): TGTGCCAGTACTCCCCGCGGGACAGGGACGACTATGGCTGGCTACACCTTC. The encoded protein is CASTPRGTGTTMAGYTF.